The source of this T cell receptor (beta chain) is a study of shared clonotypes between healthy human individuals. Study overall: Per donor, CD8 memory used one plate, CD8 naive used two, CD4 memory used three and CD4 naive used three.

Donors had no recently reported acute infections or vaccinations and were HIV-negative. Across several immunoSEQ plates, the genomic DNA of each subset was split evenly. Using immunoSEQ multiplex PCR, the repertoire was profiled, and TCRdb retains in-frame clones only, with some absent. The sample has millions of clones; approximately 94% are singletons. The germline CDR1 and CDR2 sequences are MNHNS and SASEGT. The germline V and J ends were trimmed by 4 bases and 0 bases, with 16 bases remaining between them. This CDR3 has 16 residues. The clonotype originates from a man younger than 35 in good health. V and J are TRBV6-1 and TRBJ2-7; D might be TRBD2 (6 bases). Source material: naive CD4+ T cells sorted from blood. Subset in this sample: CD45RA+ positively selected. The chain's CDR3 is CASSVVHTGVSYEQYF. As DNA, the CDR3 is TGTGCCAGCAGTGTCGTCCACACGGGGGTCTCCTACGAGCAGTACTTC.